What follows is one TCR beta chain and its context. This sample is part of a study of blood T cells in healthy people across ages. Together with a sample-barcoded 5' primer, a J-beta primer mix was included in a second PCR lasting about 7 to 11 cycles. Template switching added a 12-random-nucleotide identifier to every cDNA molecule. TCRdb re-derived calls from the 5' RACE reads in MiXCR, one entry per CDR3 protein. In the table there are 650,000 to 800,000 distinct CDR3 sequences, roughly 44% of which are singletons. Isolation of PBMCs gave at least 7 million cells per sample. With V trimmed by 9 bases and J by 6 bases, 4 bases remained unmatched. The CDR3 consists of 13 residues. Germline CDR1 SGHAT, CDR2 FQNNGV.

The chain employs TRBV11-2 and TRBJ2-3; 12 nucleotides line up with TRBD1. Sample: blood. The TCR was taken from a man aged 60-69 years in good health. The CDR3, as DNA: TGTGCCAGTGGGGACAGGGGGCTTGATACGCAGTATTTT. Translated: CASGDRGLDTQYF.